Included here is one TCR beta chain sequence, with context. The PCR was carried out with 60 Vbeta primers and 13 Jbeta primers. Produced via immunoSEQ multiplex PCR; TCRdb's table is partial and in-frame only. The sample shows some 140,000 clones, over 70% of them seen only once. This specimen belongs to a study of cytomegalovirus exposure and HLA in healthy donors. Germline V gives CDR1 GTSNPN, CDR2 SVGIG (reference sequence). The V end lost 5 bases, the J end lost 8 bases, and 17 bases lay between the germline ends. This CDR3 region has 13 residues. The sample taken for sequencing was PBMCs. The TCR was taken from a young man in good health and CMV-seronegative. V gene TRBV30 combines with J gene TRBJ2-3, with a weak D call TRBD2 (5 bases). The CDR3 loop is CAWRSAGSGTQYF. Here the CDR3 DNA reads TGTGCCTGGCGGTCTGCGGGTTCAGGTACGCAGTATTTT.